The T cell receptor beta chain under discussion was sequenced for a study of radiation and T cells in renal cell carcinoma. About the research overall: Nephrectomy followed 15 Gy stereotactic body radiation by 4 weeks.

Using immunoSEQ multiplex PCR, the repertoire was profiled, and TCRdb retains in-frame clones only, with some absent. The repertoire holds about 91,000 clones, with 82% as singletons. Time point denoted: baseline pretreatment blood. Treatment given: 15 Gy SBRT to primary tumor, nephrectomy 4 weeks later. The tumor was a clear cell renal cell carcinoma. The sample was blood, taken from a patient whose treatment included radiotherapy and nephrectomy. The sequence was collected from a man aged 60-69 years with renal cell carcinoma.

The CDR3 here is CAAKGGLGNEQYF. The CDR3 DNA follows: TGTGCCGCGAAGGGGGGTTTAGGGAACGAGCAGTACTTC. The chain couples TRBV28 to TRBJ2-7; D is perhaps TRBD1 or TRBD2 (6 bases each). V was clipped by 11 bases and J by 5 bases, with 19 bases between them. This CDR3 contains 13 residues. The germline gives CDR1 MDHEN, CDR2 SYDVKM. Drawing the rest from reference TRBV28 and TRBJ2-7, the complete variable domain is DVKVTQSSRYLVKRTGEKVFLECVQDMDHENMFWYRQDPGLGLRLIYFSYDVKMKEKGDIPEGYSVSREKKERFSLILESASTNQTSMYLCAAKGGLGNEQYFGPGTRLTVT.